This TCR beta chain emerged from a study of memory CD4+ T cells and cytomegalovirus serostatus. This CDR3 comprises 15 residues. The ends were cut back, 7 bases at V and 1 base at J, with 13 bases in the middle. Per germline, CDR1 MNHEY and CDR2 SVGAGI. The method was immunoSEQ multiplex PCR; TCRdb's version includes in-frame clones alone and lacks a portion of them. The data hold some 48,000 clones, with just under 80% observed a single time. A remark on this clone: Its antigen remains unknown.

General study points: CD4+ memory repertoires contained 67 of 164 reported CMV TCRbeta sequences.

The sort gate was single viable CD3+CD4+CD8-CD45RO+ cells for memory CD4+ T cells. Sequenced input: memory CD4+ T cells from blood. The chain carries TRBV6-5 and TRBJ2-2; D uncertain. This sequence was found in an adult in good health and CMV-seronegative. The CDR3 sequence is CASTRARVNTGELFF. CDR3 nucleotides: TGTGCCAGCACTCGGGCCCGGGTGAACACCGGGGAGCTGTTTTTT.